This TCR beta chain was sequenced during a study of PD-1 blockade in classical Hodgkin lymphoma. Background on the study: Patients were treated with nivolumab at 3 mg/kg, and this was given intravenously every 2 weeks. Study results and caveats: Prior to therapy, complete responders displayed diversity much like that of newly diagnosed patients. Sources of repertoire differences remain undefined, possibly disease activity or prior therapy.

Only in-frame clones appear in the TCRdb table, and some are missing; sequencing was by immunoSEQ multiplex PCR. The profile shows tens of thousands of clones, around 80% of them singletons. Losses at the gene ends were 5 bases for V and 4 bases for J; bases not matched to a gene: 4. The germline V gene has CDR1 SEHNR and CDR2 FQNEAQ (reference sequence). The CDR3 runs to 14 residues. Regarding this clone: Its target is unknown.

Time point described: cycle 4 day 1 (C4D1), after 6 weeks of nivolumab. Each patient experienced a relapse that followed autologous stem cell transplantation, and brentuximab vedotin exposure varied. Patients had relapsed/refractory classical Hodgkin lymphoma with complete response, partial response or progressive disease as best response. The source is a human donor with classical Hodgkin lymphoma. The chain couples TRBV7-9 to TRBJ2-2, with 7 positions matching TRBD1. Source: peripheral blood mononuclear cells (PBMCs), taken before the fourth cycle of nivolumab. The CDR3 sequence is CASSITGVTGELFF. DNA of the CDR3: TGTGCCAGCAGCATTACAGGGGTCACCGGGGAGCTGTTTTTT.